These 10 T cell receptor beta chains came from one sample sequenced in a study of shared clonotypes between healthy human individuals. Libraries were prepared by immunoSEQ multiplex PCR; TCRdb keeps only in-frame clonotypes and omits some of them. The sample has 2 million to 2.5 million clones, 90% to 95% seen once; the top ten hold under 0.45%. The sequenced sample was naive CD4+ T cells from PBMCs. Subset described: CD45RA+ positively selected. The receptors were sampled from a man aged 18 to 30 in good health. Some clones in this sample may be carry-over from other donors' samples.

This chain links TRBV2 with TRBJ2-7; 7 nucleotides agree with TRBD1. The CDR3 sequence is 15 residues long. Trimming removed 7 bases from V and 3 bases from J; junction bases left unmatched: 12. From germline, CDR1 is SNHLY and CDR2 FYNNEI. The CDR3 is CASTKKETGDYEQYF. The CDR3 bases are TGTGCCAGCACCAAAAAGGAAACAGGGGACTACGAGCAGTACTTC.

The chain links TRBV7-2 to TRBJ2-1, with D hard to call. Trimming took off 5 bases at V and 5 bases at J, with 10 bases between the two ends. The CDR3 length is 13 residues. Germline V lookup: CDR1 SGHTA, CDR2 FQGNSA. This chain's CDR3 is CASSRTKDNEQFF. The CDR3 DNA reads TGTGCCAGCAGCCGAACGAAAGACAATGAGCAGTTCTTC.

The count of this clone is one. In the same sample, other DNA sequences code for this CDR3. The chain combines TRBV5-1 with TRBJ1-2; D not certain. Germline lookup yields CDR1 SGHRS and CDR2 YFSETQ. Trimming removed 0 bases from V and 7 bases from J, with 13 bases in between. The CDR3 covers 14 residues. The CDR3 sequence is CASSLAAGSGGYTF. The CDR3 DNA sequence: TGCGCCAGCAGCTTGGCGGCGGGAAGCGGTGGCTACACCTTC.

The J gene is TRBJ2-3, the V gene TRBV5-1; D uncertain. Trimming took off 0 bases at V and 4 bases at J, with 12 bases between the two ends. The CDR3 sequence is 15 residues long. Germline V gives CDR1 SGHRS, CDR2 YFSETQ. DNA for the CDR3: TGCGCCAGCAGCTTGGCCTCCGGGTGGGCAGATACGCAGTATTTT. Amino acid sequence: CASSLASGWADTQYF.

The CDR3: CASRGSSGSYNEQFF. The CDR3 region has the DNA TGCGCCAGCAGGGGATCCTCCGGGTCCTACAATGAGCAGTTCTTC. This chain joins TRBV5-1 and TRBJ2-1; D not certain. The CDR3 runs 15 residues. V was cut by 5 bases and J by 1 base, with 13 bases left in between. Germline CDR1 reads SGHRS; CDR2 reads YFSETQ.

The chain combines TRBV5-1 with TRBJ1-1; 7 bases line up with TRBD1. Germline trimming cut 4 bases from V and 2 bases from J; bases unmatched to any gene: 5. The CDR3 sequence is 14 residues long. Germline CDR1 SGHRS, CDR2 YFSETQ. CDR3 region: CASSENRGNTEAFF. In DNA form, the CDR3 reads TGCGCCAGCAGCGAAAACAGGGGCAACACTGAAGCTTTCTTT.

The chain carries TRBV30 and TRBJ2-3; D perhaps matches TRBD2 (6 bases). The germline V gene encodes CDR1 GTSNPN and CDR2 SVGIG (reference sequence). Between the trimmed V and J ends, which lost 4 bases and 0 bases, there was a span of 11 bases. This CDR3 has 14 amino acids. CDR3 loop: CAWNAGLSTDTQYF. The CDR3 coding sequence is TGTGCCTGGAATGCGGGACTTAGCACAGATACGCAGTATTTT.

The rearrangement joins TRBV9 to TRBJ2-1; no clear D gene. V was clipped by 10 bases and J by 8 bases, with 22 bases between them. The CDR3 covers 14 residues. The germline V gene encodes CDR1 SGDLS and CDR2 YYNGEE. CDR3 nucleotide sequence: TGTGCCGGACCGAGGATCGGAGAATACCATGAGCAGTTCTTC. It specifies CAGPRIGEYHEQFF. Variable domain in full (rest from reference TRBV9 and TRBJ2-1): DSGVTQTPKHLITATGQRVTLRCSPRSGDLSVYWYQQSLDQGLQFLIQYYNGEERAKGNILERFSAQQFPDLHSELNLSSLELGDSALYFCAGPRIGEYHEQFFGPGTRLTVL.

The rearrangement joins TRBV7-3 to TRBJ1-2, with unresolved D. Germline V gene lookup returns CDR1 SGHTA and CDR2 FQGTGA. Trimming shortened V by 2 bases and J by 4 bases, and 11 bases separated the two germline ends. The CDR3 loop spans 14 amino acids. CDR3 sequence (DNA): TGTGCCAGCAGCTTAGGGCAGGACCCCTATGGCTACACCTTC. This codes for CASSLGQDPYGYTF. The variable domain in full, completed from reference TRBV7-3 and TRBJ1-2, reads GAGVSQTPSNKVTEKGKYVELRCDPISGHTALYWYRQSLGQGPEFLIYFQGTGAADDSGLPNDRFFAVRPEGSVSTLKIQRTERGDSAVYLCASSLGQDPYGYTFGSGTRLTVV.

The V gene is TRBV30, the J gene TRBJ1-4; D is uncertain. Germline values: CDR1 GTSNPN, CDR2 SVGIG (reference sequence). The V and J ends lost 0 bases and 6 bases respectively, with 8 bases between them. The CDR3 contains 13 residues. CDR3 sequence (DNA): TGTGCCTGGAGTGTCGCCGGGTATGAAAAACTGTTTTTT. Protein sequence: CAWSVAGYEKLFF.